This section outlines one T cell receptor beta chain sequence together with its context. This specimen belongs to a study of PD-L1 blockade in urothelial cancer. Time point denoted: pretreatment peripheral blood. Assay used: immunoSEQ multiplex PCR; TCRdb lists only in-frame clones, some missing. Counted here are tens of thousands of clones, around 86% occurring once; the ten biggest clones make up roughly 3.2%. This CDR3 is 19 amino acids long. The origin of this receptor is a man in his sixties or seventies with urothelial cancer. The sequencing here drew on PBMCs, taken around atezolizumab (anti-PD-L1) treatment. The chain has TRBV21-1 and TRBJ2-7; TRBD1, the D gene given by the table, was not confirmed from the DNA. TRBV21-1 is noted as a pseudogene. Here the CDR3 reads CASSSSGTSIQKSSYEQYF. CDR3 in DNA: TGTGCCAGCAGCTCCTCCGGGACAAGTATTCAGAAAAGCTCCTACGAGCAGTACTTC.